Below, 2 T cell receptor beta chains from the same sample are listed, as sequenced in a study of blood T cell repertoires in COVID-19 (dated by TCRdb to about 2020). Libraries were made using the immunoSEQ multiplex PCR assay. This is the immuneACCESS table as TCRdb keeps it, with only in-frame sequences that have V and J called. A part of the clones is gone; compared with another copy, unresolved V genes explain less than half, and the rest is unexplained. The sample records roughly 500,000 clones, roughly 89% of which are singletons. The ten top clones hold roughly 1% of the sample. Sequences were obtained from peripheral blood. All receptors come from a man aged 18 to 30 with COVID-19, enrolled during active disease.

The chain uses TRBV7-9 and TRBJ2-7; the D gene is possibly TRBD2 (6 bases). V lost 0 bases and J lost 5, with 14 bases in between. CDR3 length: 15 amino acids. Germline assignment: CDR1 SEHNR and CDR2 FQNEAQ (reference sequence). The CDR3 protein is CASSLAGGRGNEQYF. DNA of the CDR3: TGTGCCAGCAGCTTAGCCGGGGGAAGGGGAAACGAGCAGTACTTC. Using reference TRBV7-9 and TRBJ2-7 for the parts outside the CDR3, the full variable domain is DTGVSQNPRHKITKRGQNVTFRCDPISEHNRLYWYRQTLGQGPEFLTYFQNEAQLEKSRLLSDRFSAERPKGSFSTLEIQRTEQGDSAMYLCASSLAGGRGNEQYFGPGTRLTVT.

The chain recombines TRBV2 with TRBJ2-1, with TRBD1 as a possible D gene (5 bases). The ends were cut back, 3 bases at V and 2 bases at J, with 11 bases in the middle. CDR3 size: 15 residues. The germline gives CDR1 SNHLY, CDR2 FYNNEI. The CDR3 region is CASSEGQTPYNEQFF. CDR3 DNA: TGTGCCAGCAGTGAGGGGCAGACTCCCTACAATGAGCAGTTCTTC.